Following are 5 T cell receptor beta chains from one sample sequenced in a study of type 1 and type 2 diabetes patients. The PCR template was genomic DNA. Amplification of the beta chain CDR3 used 30 forward and 13 reverse multiplex primers. TCRdb ran MiXCR on the multiplex PCR reads and lists one entry per CDR3 protein. The table records some 250,000 distinct CDR3 sequences, approximately 45% of them present only once. Sequenced material: peripheral blood mononuclear cells (PBMCs). All receptors derive from a man aged 18 to 29 with type 2 diabetes.

The V call is TRBV10-3, the J call TRBJ2-2; 7 nucleotides line up with TRBD1. J lost 0 bases, V lost 7 bases, and 5 bases had no gene match. The germline CDR1 and CDR2 sequences are ENHRY and SYGVKD. This CDR3 comprises 15 residues. The CDR3 DNA reads as TGTGCCATCACCGCAGGGGGTTCGAACACCGGGGAGCTGTTTTTT. Amino acid sequence: CAITAGGSNTGELFF.

The chain joins TRBV2 to TRBJ2-3; the match to TRBD2 covers 8 bases. Germline-derived CDR1 and CDR2 are SNHLY and FYNNEI. Trimming removed 4 bases from V and 4 bases from J; junction bases left unmatched: 7. The CDR3 runs to 15 residues. The CDR3: CASSVDGRASDTQYF. The CDR3 DNA sequence: TGTGCCAGCAGTGTCGACGGGAGGGCTTCAGATACGCAGTATTTT.

The chain employs TRBV7-2 and TRBJ2-7, with 9 bases matching TRBD1. The germline V gene has CDR1 SGHTA and CDR2 FQGNSA. This CDR3 comprises 17 residues. With V trimmed by 0 bases and J by 3 bases, 9 bases remained unmatched. The CDR3 loop reads CASSLAIPGQGFYEQYF. The DNA of the CDR3 is TGTGCCAGCAGCTTAGCAATACCGGGACAGGGCTTCTACGAGCAGTACTTC.

The rearrangement uses TRBV13 and TRBJ2-7; 11 bases match TRBD2. CDR1 and CDR2 from the germline V gene are PRHDT and FYEKMQ (reference sequence). V trimming: 4 bases; J trimming: 2 bases; junction bases outside the gene matches: 10. The CDR3 has 17 amino acids. DNA for the CDR3: TGTGCCAGCAGCTCACCGGTGGGACTAGCGGCTGCCTACGAGCAGTACTTC. This encodes CASSSPVGLAAAYEQYF.

The chain recombines TRBV19 with TRBJ1-4, with D possibly TRBD1 on 5 matching bases. This CDR3 is 13 amino acids long. Germline assignment: CDR1 LNHDA and CDR2 SQIVND (reference sequence). The germline V and J ends were trimmed by 8 bases and 5 bases, with 12 bases remaining between them. DNA for the CDR3: TGTGCCAGTTCCGGACAAGGAAATGAAAAACTGTTTTTT. It encodes CASSGQGNEKLFF.